This entry lists 21 T cell receptor beta chains sequenced from one sample in a study of T-cell memory formation after mild COVID-19. One entry per CDR3 protein, called by TCRdb with MiXCR from the 5' RACE reads. The top ten clones hold 20% to 25% of a sample with roughly 400,000 distinct CDR3 sequences, under 20% of them seen once. The sequencing input was PBMCs or a T cell subset sorted from them (not recorded which). All receptors derive from a man between 18 and 29 years old who had mild COVID-19 (a few samples of this study predate the infection). Cell type and time point are not known.

This clonotype was picked up a small number of times. The chain combines TRBV12-3 or TRBV12-4 with TRBJ2-1; possible D gene TRBD2, 7 bases. The CDR3 is made up of 14 amino acids. The V end was cut by 3 bases, the J end by 10 bases, with 16 bases between. CDR3 residues: CASSFKGGAGEQFF. The CDR3 coding sequence is TGTGCCAGCAGTTTCAAAGGGGGGGCTGGGGAGCAGTTCTTC.

The chain joins TRBV7-2 to TRBJ2-3; TRBD2 matches 11 bases. This CDR3 is built from 17 residues. The germline V gene encodes CDR1 SGHTA and CDR2 FQGNSA. Trimming took 4 bases from V and 9 from J; bases not matched to a gene: 15. The CDR3 region is CASSSSSGGPSELTQYF. The CDR3 DNA reads TGTGCCAGCAGCTCATCTAGCGGGGGGCCGTCAGAGTTGACGCAGTATTTT.

The chain joins TRBV29-1 to TRBJ1-1; 7 bases map to TRBD1. The junction had 6 bases not matched to a gene; V was cut back by 1 base and J by 1 base. There are 15 residues in the CDR3. Germline V gives CDR1 SQVTM, CDR2 ANQGSEA. CDR3 DNA: TGCAGCGTTGAAGGGCGGGGACAGACGAACACTGAAGCTTTCTTT. Translation gives CSVEGRGQTNTEAFF.

This clonotype was picked up many times. The chain couples TRBV4-2 to TRBJ1-1, with TRBD1 matching 7 bases. The V segment lost 5 bases and the J segment 3 bases; nucleotides outside the gene matches: 9. From germline, CDR1 is LGHNA and CDR2 YNFKEQ. The CDR3 loop spans 15 amino acids. For the CDR3, the DNA is TGTGCCAGCAGCGAACAGGGGCCCGAGGACACTGAAGCTTTCTTT. Protein product: CASSEQGPEDTEAFF.

This rearrangement joins TRBV7-8 to TRBJ1-4; D uncertain. Germline V CDR1 and CDR2: SGHVS, FQNEAQ. The CDR3 has 15 amino acids. V lost 6 bases and J 0 bases, leaving 11 bases between the germline ends. The CDR3 nucleotides are TGTGCCAGCAGTTCCCTGGGCGCAACTAATGAAAAACTGTTTTTT. The encoded protein is CASSSLGATNEKLFF.

The chain has TRBV3-1 and TRBJ2-7, with D possibly called TRBD1 or TRBD2 (5 bases each). Germline V lookup: CDR1 LGHDT, CDR2 YNNKEL (reference sequence). V lost 1 base, J lost 5 bases, and 24 bases lay in between. The CDR3 consists of 18 residues. As DNA, the CDR3 is TGTGCCAGCAGCCAAGCTTATGTTGATGGGACGGACTGGGACGAGCAGTACTTC. It is translated as CASSQAYVDGTDWDEQYF.

This chain joins TRBV19 and TRBJ2-1; D is perhaps TRBD1 (5 bases). Looked up from germline, CDR1 is LNHDA and CDR2 is SQIVND (reference sequence). V was trimmed by 3 bases and J by 8 bases, leaving 17 bases between them. This CDR3 is built from 15 residues. The CDR3 loop reads CASSIRQGRYDEQFF. In nucleotides, the CDR3 is TGTGCCAGTAGTATCCGGCAGGGCAGGTACGATGAGCAGTTCTTC.

This clonotype was observed a few times. The chain carries TRBV7-2 and TRBJ2-3, with TRBD1 matching 8 bases. CDR1 and CDR2 from the germline V gene are SGHTA and FQGNSA. CDR3 size: 16 residues. V shed 3 bases and J 0 bases; nucleotides not matched to a gene: 5. CDR3 loop: CASSFTGQASTDTQYF. Here the CDR3 DNA reads TGTGCCAGCAGCTTTACGGGACAGGCTAGCACAGATACGCAGTATTTT.

The V call is TRBV24-1, the J call TRBJ2-3; TRBD1 might be the D (5 bases). V was pared by 5 bases and J by 2 bases, with 10 bases between. This CDR3 region has 14 residues. Germline CDR1 and CDR2: KGHDR and SFDVKD. The CDR3 DNA sequence: TGTGCCACCAGTGCGGCAGGGCCCACAGATACGCAGTATTTT. Translated: CATSAAGPTDTQYF.

The CDR3 sequence is CASKNSISTDTQYF. The CDR3 DNA is TGTGCCAGCAAAAACTCCATTAGCACAGATACGCAGTATTTT. The chain recombines TRBV7-2 with TRBJ2-3; unclear D gene. Germline-derived CDR1 and CDR2 are SGHTA and FQGNSA. The CDR3 contains 14 residues. Deletions cut 7 bases from V and 0 bases from J, with 11 bases between. Supplemented by reference TRBV7-2 and TRBJ2-3, the full variable domain reads GAGVSQSPSNKVTEKGKDVELRCDPISGHTALYWYRQSLGQGLEFLIYFQGNSAPDKSGLPSDRFSAERTGGSVSTLTIQRTQQEDSAVYLCASKNSISTDTQYFGPGTRLTVL.

This clonotype was found a few times. The DNA of the CDR3 is TGTGCCAGCAGCCCCGACACTACTTACGAGCAGTACGTC. The encoded protein is CASSPDTTYEQYV. The chain combines TRBV7-9 with TRBJ2-7; D uncertain. Looked up from germline, CDR1 is SEHNR and CDR2 is FQNEAQ (reference sequence). V was pared by 5 bases and J by 4 bases, with 12 bases between. The CDR3 has 13 amino acids.

This chain uses TRBV24-1 with TRBJ2-3; a possible D gene is TRBD1 (5 bases). The CDR3 has 15 amino acids. Deletions cut 7 bases from V and 3 bases from J, with 16 bases between. Germline V lookup: CDR1 KGHDR, CDR2 SFDVKD. The chain's CDR3 is CATSLGRVITDTQYF. Written as DNA, the CDR3 is TGTGCCACCAGCCTAGGCAGGGTTATAACAGATACGCAGTATTTT.

The chain recombines TRBV20-1 with TRBJ2-3; 9 bases align to TRBD2. V shed 0 bases, J shed 4 bases, and the junction held 5 bases outside the gene matches. CDR1 is DFQATT and CDR2 is SNEGSKA in the germline V gene (reference sequence). The CDR3 is made up of 15 amino acids. As DNA, the CDR3 is TGCAGTGCTAGAGATGGGACTAGCTCCGCAGATACGCAGTATTTT. It translates to CSARDGTSSADTQYF.

CDR3 sequence: CACGGHSYNEQFF. The CDR3 DNA sequence: TGTGCCTGCGGGGGGCACTCCTACAATGAGCAGTTCTTC. This sequence joins TRBV30 and TRBJ2-1; a weak D match, TRBD2 (7 bases). The ends were cut back, 6 bases at V and 0 bases at J, with 9 bases in the middle. Germline V gene data show CDR1 as GTSNPN and CDR2 as SVGIG (reference sequence). There are 13 residues in the CDR3. Using reference TRBV30 and TRBJ2-1 for the parts outside the CDR3, the full variable domain is SQTIHQWPATLVQPVGSPLSLECTVEGTSNPNLYWYRQAAGRGLQLLFYSVGIGQISSEVPQNLSASRPQDRQFILSSKKLLLSDSGFYLCACGGHSYNEQFFGPGTRLTVL.

J is TRBJ2-7 and V is TRBV20-1; D call uncertain. The CDR3 loop spans 14 amino acids. V was shortened by 1 base and J by 0 bases, with 10 bases between the two germline ends. The germline gives CDR1 DFQATT, CDR2 SNEGSKA (reference sequence). CDR3 in amino acids: CSARVAGSSYEQYV. The CDR3 DNA is TGCAGTGCTAGAGTGGCCGGTAGCTCCTACGAGCAGTACGTC.

The chain is built from TRBV23-1 and TRBJ2-7; D remains ambiguous. TRBV23-1 is identified as an open reading frame with a role that is uncertain. The length of the CDR3 is 11 residues. V lost 7 bases, J lost 5 bases, and 9 bases lay in between. The CDR3 spells CASKGTDEQYF. CDR3 in DNA: TGCGCCAGCAAGGGTACGGACGAGCAGTACTTC.

The rearrangement joins TRBV7-9 to TRBJ2-3, with D possibly being TRBD2 (5 bases). V shed 5 bases and J shed 0 bases, with 15 bases lying between them. Germline CDR1 SEHNR, CDR2 FQNEAQ (reference sequence). The CDR3 has 16 residues. CDR3 in amino acids: CASSLWLRTSTDTQYF. The DNA of the CDR3 is TGTGCCAGCAGCCTATGGCTTAGGACTAGCACAGATACGCAGTATTTT.

The chain combines TRBV7-2 with TRBJ2-2, with 13 bases identical to TRBD2. Trimming took 5 bases from V and 8 from J; bases not matched to a gene: 5. The CDR3 length is 15 residues. Per germline, CDR1 SGHTA and CDR2 FQGNSA. In DNA form, the CDR3 reads TGTGCCAGCAGCGCGAGACTAGCGGGGGGTGGGGAGCTGTTTTTT. Translated: CASSARLAGGGELFF.

The chain joins TRBV5-1 to TRBJ1-4; weak D call: TRBD1 (6 bases). The CDR3 sequence is 15 residues long. The ends were cut back, 0 bases at V and 5 bases at J, with 11 bases in the middle. Germline V CDR1 and CDR2: SGHRS, YFSETQ. The CDR3 reads CASSLGRGLNEKLFF. CDR3 coding DNA: TGCGCCAGCAGCTTGGGCAGGGGCCTGAATGAAAAACTGTTTTTT.

J is TRBJ2-3 and V is TRBV7-8, with 8 bases aligning to TRBD2. Per germline, CDR1 SGHVS and CDR2 FQNEAQ. The CDR3 totals 15 residues. J gave up 3 bases and V 5 bases, and 7 bases lay outside the gene matches. DNA of the CDR3: TGTGCCAGCAGCCCTTACGGGGGGGAGACAGATACGCAGTATTTT. This encodes CASSPYGGETDTQYF.

This clonotype was counted a few times. The chain couples TRBV12-5 to TRBJ2-1; D perhaps matches TRBD1 (6 bases). The germline V gene encodes CDR1 LGHNT and CDR2 FRNRAP. There are 14 residues in the CDR3. Trimming left V 5 bases short and J 4 bases short, with 12 bases between. DNA for the CDR3: TGTGCTAGTGGTCCCGGGCAGGGGTACAATGAGCAGTTCTTC. Residues: CASGPGQGYNEQFF.